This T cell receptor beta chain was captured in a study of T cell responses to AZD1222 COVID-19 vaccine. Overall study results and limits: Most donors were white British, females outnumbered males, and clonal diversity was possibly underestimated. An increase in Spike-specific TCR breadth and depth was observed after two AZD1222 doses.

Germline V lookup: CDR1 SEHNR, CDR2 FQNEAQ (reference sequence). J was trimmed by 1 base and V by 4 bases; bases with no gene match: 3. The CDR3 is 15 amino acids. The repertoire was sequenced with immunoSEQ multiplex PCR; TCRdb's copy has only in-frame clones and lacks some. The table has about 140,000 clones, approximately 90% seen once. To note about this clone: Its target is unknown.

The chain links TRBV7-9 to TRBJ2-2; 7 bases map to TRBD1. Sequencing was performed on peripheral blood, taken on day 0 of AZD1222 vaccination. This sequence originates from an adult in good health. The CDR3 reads CASSSRTGNTGELFF. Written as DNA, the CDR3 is TGTGCCAGCAGCTCTAGGACAGGGAACACCGGGGAGCTGTTTTTT.